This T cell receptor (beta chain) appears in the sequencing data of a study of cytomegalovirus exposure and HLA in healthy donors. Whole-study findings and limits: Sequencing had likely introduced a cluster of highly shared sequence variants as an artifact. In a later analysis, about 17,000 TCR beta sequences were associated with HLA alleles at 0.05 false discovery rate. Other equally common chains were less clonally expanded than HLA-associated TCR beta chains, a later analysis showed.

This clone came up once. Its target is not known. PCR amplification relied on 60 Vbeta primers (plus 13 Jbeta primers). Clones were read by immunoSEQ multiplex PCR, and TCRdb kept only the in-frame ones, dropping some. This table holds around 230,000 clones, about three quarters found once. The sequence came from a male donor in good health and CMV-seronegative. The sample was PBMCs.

CDR3 sequence: CASSGGQGGYEQYF. CDR3 nucleotides: TGTGCCAGCAGTGGGGGACAGGGTGGCTACGAGCAGTACTTC. The chain has TRBV6-1 and TRBJ2-7, with TRBD1 matching 9 bases. With V trimmed by 4 bases and J by 3 bases, 4 bases remained unmatched. CDR1 and CDR2 from the germline V gene are MNHNS and SASEGT. The CDR3 consists of 14 residues.